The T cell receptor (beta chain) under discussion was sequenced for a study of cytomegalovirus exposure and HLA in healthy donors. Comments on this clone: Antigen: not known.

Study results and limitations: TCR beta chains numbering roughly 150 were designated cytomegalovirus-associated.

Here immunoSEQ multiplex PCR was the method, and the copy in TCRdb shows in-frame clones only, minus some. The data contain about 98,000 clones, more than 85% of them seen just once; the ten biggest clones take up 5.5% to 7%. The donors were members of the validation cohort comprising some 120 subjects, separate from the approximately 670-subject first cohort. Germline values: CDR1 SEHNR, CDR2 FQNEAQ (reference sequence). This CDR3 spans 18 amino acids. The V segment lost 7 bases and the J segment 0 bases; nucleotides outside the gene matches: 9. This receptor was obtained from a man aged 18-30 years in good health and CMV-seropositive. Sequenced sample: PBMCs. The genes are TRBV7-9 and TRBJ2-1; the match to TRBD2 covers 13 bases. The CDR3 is CASKPGTSGASSYNEQFF. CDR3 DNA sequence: TGTGCCAGCAAACCCGGGACTAGCGGGGCAAGCTCCTACAATGAGCAGTTCTTC.